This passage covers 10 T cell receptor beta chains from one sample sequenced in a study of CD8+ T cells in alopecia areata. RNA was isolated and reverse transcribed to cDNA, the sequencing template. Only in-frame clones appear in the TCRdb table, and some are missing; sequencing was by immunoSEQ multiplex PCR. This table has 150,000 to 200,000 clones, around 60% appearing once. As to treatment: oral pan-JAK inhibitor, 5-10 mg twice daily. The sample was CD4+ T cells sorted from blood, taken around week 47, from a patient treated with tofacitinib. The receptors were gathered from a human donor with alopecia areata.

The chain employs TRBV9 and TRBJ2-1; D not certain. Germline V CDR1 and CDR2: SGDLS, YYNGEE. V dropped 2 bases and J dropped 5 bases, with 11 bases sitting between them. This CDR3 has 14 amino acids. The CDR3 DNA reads TGTGCCAGCAGCGTGGTCACGGATCACAATGAGCAGTTCTTC. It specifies CASSVVTDHNEQFF. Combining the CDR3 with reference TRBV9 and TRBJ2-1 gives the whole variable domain DSGVTQTPKHLITATGQRVTLRCSPRSGDLSVYWYQQSLDQGLQFLIQYYNGEERAKGNILERFSAQQFPDLHSELNLSSLELGDSALYFCASSVVTDHNEQFFGPGTRLTVL.

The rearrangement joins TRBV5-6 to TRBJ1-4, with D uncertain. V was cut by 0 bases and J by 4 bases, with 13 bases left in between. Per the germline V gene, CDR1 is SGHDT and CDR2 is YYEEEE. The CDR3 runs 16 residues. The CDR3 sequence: CASSLERAGLNEKLFF. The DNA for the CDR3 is TGTGCCAGCAGCTTGGAGCGGGCAGGTCTTAATGAAAAACTGTTTTTT. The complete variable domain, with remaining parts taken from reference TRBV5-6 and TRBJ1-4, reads DAGVTQSPTHLIKTRGQQVTLRCSPKSGHDTVSWYQQALGQGPQFIFQYYEEEERQRGNFPDRFSGHQFPNYSSELNVNALLLGDSALYLCASSLERAGLNEKLFFGSGTQLSVL.

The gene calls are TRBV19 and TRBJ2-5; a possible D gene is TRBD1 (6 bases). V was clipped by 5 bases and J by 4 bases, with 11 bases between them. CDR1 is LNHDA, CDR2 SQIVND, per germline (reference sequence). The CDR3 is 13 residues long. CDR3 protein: CASSAQGRETQYF. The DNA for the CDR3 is TGTGCCAGTAGTGCACAGGGAAGAGAGACCCAGTACTTC.

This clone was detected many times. The CDR3 nucleotides read TGTGCCAGCAGTTTACAGGGGATGAACACTGAAGCTTTCTTT. This sequence encodes CASSLQGMNTEAFF. The chain couples TRBV27 to TRBJ1-1; D is perhaps TRBD1 (6 bases). Trimming pared 2 bases from V and 0 bases from J, leaving 7 bases between. The germline V gene encodes CDR1 MNHEY and CDR2 SMNVEV (reference sequence). The CDR3 is 14 residues long.

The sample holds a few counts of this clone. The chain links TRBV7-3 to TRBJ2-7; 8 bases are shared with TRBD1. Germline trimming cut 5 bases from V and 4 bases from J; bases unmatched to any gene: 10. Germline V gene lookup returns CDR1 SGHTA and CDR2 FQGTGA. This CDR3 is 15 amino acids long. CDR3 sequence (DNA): TGTGCCAGCAGCCCAGGGCGGACAGGGAGGTACGAGCAGTACTTC. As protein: CASSPGRTGRYEQYF.

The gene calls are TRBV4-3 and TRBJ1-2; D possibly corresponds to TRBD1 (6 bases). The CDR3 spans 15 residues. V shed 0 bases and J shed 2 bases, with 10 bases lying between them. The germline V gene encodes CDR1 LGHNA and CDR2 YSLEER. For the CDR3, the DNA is TGCGCCAGCAGCCAAGAGGCGGGGGGCAACTATGGCTACACCTTC. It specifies CASSQEAGGNYGYTF.

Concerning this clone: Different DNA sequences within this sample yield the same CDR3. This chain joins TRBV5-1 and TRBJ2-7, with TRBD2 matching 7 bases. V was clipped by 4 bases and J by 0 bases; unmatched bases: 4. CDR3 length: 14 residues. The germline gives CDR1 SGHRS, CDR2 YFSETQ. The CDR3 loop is CASSVTGGSYEQYF. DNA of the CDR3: TGCGCCAGCAGCGTAACGGGGGGCTCCTACGAGCAGTACTTC.

CDR3 sequence (DNA): TGTGCCTGGAATCGAGGGGAAGAGACCCAGTACTTC. Its protein product is CAWNRGEETQYF. The chain is built from TRBV30 and TRBJ2-5, with D perhaps assigned TRBD1 or TRBD2 (5 bases each). Germline lookup yields CDR1 GTSNPN and CDR2 SVGIG (reference sequence). The CDR3 contains 12 residues. V dropped 4 bases and J dropped 3 bases, with 9 bases sitting between them.

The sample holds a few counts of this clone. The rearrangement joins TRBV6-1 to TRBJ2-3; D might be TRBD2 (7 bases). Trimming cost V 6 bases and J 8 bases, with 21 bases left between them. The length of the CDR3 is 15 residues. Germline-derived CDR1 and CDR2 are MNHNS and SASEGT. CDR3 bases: TGTGCCAGCAGCACTGATCGCTCCGGGGGGCTTACGCAGTATTTT. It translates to CASSTDRSGGLTQYF.

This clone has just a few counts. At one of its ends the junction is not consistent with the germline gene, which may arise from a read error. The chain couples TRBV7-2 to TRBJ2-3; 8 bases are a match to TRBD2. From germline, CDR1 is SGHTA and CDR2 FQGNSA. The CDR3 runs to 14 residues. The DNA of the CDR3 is TGTGCCAGCAGCTCCCGGACTAGCAAAGATACGCAGTATTTT. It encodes CASSSRTSKDTQYF. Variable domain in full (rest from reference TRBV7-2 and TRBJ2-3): GAGVSQSPSNKVTEKGKDVELRCDPISGHTALYWYRQSLGQGLEFLIYFQGNSAPDKSGLPSDRFSAERTGGSVSTLTIQRTQQEDSAVYLCASSSRTSKDTQYFGPGTRLTVL.